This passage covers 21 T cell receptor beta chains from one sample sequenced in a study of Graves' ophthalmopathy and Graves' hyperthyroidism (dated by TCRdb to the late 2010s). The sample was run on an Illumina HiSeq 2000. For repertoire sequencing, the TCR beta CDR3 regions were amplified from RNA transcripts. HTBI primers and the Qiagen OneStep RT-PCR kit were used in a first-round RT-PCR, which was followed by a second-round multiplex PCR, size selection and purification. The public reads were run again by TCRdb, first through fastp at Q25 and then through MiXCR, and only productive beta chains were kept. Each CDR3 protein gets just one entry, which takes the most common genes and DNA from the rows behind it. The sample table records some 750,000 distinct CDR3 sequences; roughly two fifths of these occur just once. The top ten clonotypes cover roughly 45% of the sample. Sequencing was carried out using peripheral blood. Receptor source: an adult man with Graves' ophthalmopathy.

The CDR3 DNA reads as TGTGCCACTAGAAGACTAGCGTCTCATGGAGACACAGATACGCAGTATTTT. Amino acids: CATRRLASHGDTDTQYF. V gene TRBV19 combines with J gene TRBJ2-3, with 8 positions matching TRBD2. Unmatched junction bases numbered 17, after V lost 10 bases and J lost 2 bases. This CDR3 has 17 residues. Germline V gives CDR1 LNHDA, CDR2 SQIVND (reference sequence). The full variable domain, its missing parts supplied by reference TRBV19 and TRBJ2-3, is DGGITQSPKYLFRKEGQNVTLSCEQNLNHDAMYWYRQDPGQGLRLIYYSQIVNDFQKGDIAEGYSVSREKKESFPLTVTSAQKNPTAFYLCATRRLASHGDTDTQYFGPGTRLTVL.

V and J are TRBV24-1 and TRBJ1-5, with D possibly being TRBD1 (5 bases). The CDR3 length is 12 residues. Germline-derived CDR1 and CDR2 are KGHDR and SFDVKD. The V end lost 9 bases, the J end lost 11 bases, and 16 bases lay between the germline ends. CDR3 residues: CATGAGEETQHF. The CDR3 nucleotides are TGTGCCACCGGGGCGGGGGAAGAGACCCAGCATTTT.

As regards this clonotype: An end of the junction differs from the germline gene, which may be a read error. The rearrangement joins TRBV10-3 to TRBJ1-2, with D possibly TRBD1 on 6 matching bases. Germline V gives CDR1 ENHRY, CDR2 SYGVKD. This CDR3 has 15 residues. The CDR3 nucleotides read TGTGCCGTCAGTGAGTCGGCGGGGGCGTACTATGGCTACACCTTC. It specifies CAVSESAGAYYGYTF.

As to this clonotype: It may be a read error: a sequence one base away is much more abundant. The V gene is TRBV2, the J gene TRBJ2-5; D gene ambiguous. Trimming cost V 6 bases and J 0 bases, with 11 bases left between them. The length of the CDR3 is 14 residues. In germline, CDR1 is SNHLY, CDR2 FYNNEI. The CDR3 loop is CASSFEADQETQYF. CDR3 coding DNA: TGTGCCAGCAGCTTCGAGGCGGACCAAGAGACCCAGTACTTC.

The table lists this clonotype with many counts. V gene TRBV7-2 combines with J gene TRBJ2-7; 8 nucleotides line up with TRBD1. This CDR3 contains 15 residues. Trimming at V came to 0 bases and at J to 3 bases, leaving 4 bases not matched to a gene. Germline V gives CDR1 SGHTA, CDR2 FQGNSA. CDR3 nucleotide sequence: TGTGCCAGCAGCTTAGCGACAGGGGTCCTCTACGAGCAGTACTTC. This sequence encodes CASSLATGVLYEQYF.

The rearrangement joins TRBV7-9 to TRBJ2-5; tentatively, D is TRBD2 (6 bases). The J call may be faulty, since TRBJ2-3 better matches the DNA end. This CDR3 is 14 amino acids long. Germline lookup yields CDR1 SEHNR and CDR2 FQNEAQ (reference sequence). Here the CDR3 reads CASSTGGTSGTQYF. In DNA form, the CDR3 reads TGTGCCAGTAGCACCGGCGGGACTTCGGGTACGCAGTATTTT.

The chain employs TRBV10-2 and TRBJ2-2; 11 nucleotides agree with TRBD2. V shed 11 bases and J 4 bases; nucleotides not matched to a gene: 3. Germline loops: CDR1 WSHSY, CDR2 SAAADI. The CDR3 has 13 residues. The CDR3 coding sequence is TGCGCCGTAGCGGGGGGGCGCACCGGGGAGCTGTTTTTT. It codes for CAVAGGRTGELFF.

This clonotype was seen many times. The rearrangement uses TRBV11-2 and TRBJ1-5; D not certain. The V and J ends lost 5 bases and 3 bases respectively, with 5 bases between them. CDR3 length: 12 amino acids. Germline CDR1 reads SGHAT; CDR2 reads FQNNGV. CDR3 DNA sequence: TGTGCCAGCAGCAGGGACAATCAGCCCCAGCATTTT. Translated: CASSRDNQPQHF.

In nucleotides, the CDR3 is TGTGCCAGCAGTTTTGGGGTTGCCGGGGAGCTGTTTTTT. Encoded protein: CASSFGVAGELFF. The chain is built from TRBV6-6 and TRBJ2-2; D remains unclear. The germline CDR1 and CDR2 sequences are MNHNY and SVGAGI (reference sequence). CDR3 length equals 13 residues. Deletions cut 4 bases from V and 6 bases from J, with 9 bases between.

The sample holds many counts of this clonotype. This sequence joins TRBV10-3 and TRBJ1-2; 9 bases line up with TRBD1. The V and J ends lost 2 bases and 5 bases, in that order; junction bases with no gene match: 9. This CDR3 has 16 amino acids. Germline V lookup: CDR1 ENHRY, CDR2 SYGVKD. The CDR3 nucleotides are TGTGCCATCAGTGAGCCGGACAGGGGAGTTGAGTATGGCTACACCTTC. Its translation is CAISEPDRGVEYGYTF.

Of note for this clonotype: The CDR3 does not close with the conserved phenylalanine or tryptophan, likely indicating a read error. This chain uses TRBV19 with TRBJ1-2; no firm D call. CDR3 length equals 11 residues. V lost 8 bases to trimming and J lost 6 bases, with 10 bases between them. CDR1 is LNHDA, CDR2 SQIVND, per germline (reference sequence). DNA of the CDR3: TGTGCCAGTGAGGACGGGAATGGCTACACCTCC. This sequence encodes CASEDGNGYTS.

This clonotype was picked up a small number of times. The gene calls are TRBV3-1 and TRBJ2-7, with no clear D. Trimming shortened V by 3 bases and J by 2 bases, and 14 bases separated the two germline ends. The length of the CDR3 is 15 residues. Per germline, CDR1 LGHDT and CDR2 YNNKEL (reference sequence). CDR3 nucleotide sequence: TGTGCCAGCAGCCATTCGAGCACCTCAACCTACGAGCAGTACTTC. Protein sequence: CASSHSSTSTYEQYF.

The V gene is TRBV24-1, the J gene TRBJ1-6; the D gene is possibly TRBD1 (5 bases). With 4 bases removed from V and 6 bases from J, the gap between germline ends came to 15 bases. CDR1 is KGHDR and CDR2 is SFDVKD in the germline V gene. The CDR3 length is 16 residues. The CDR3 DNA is TGTGCCACCAGTGACCCCGGGACTAGCGGTAATTCACCCCTCCACTTT. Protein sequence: CATSDPGTSGNSPLHF.

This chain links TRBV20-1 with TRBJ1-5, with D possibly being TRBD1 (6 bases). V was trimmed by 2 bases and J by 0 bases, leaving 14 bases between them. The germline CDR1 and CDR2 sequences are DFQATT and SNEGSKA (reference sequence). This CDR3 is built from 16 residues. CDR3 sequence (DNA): TGCAGTGCTAGACCCAGGGGAGAGAATAGCAATCAGCCCCAGCATTTT. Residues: CSARPRGENSNQPQHF.

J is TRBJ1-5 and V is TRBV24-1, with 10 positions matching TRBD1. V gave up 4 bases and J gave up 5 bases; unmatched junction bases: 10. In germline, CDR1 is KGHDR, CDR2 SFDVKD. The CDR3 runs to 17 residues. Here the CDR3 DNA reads TGTGCCACCAGTGACCGATCTTCCGGGACAGGGGATCAGCCCCAGCATTTT. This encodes CATSDRSSGTGDQPQHF.

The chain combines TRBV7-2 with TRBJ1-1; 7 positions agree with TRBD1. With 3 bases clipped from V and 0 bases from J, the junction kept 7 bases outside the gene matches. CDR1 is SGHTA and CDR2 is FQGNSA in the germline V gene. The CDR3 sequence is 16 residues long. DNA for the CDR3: TGTGCCAGCAGCTTGATAGGGGGACAGATGAACACTGAAGCTTTCTTT. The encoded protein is CASSLIGGQMNTEAFF.

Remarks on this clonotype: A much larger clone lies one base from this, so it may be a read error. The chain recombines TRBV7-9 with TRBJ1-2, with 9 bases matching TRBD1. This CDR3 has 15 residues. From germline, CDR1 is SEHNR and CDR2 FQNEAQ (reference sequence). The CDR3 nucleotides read TGTGCTAGCAGCACCGGACAGGGGTTTATCTATGGCTACACCTTC. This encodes CASSTGQGFIYGYTF.

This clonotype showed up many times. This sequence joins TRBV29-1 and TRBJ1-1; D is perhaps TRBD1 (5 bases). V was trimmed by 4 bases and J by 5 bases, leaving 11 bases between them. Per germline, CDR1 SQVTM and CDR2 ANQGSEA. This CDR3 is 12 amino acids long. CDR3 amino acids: CSVGRGETEAFF. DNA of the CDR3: TGCAGCGTTGGGAGAGGGGAAACTGAAGCTTTCTTT.

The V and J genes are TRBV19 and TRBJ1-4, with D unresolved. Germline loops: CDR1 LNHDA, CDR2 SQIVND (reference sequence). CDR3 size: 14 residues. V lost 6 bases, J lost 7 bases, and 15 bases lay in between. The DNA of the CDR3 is TGTGCCAGTAGGCTTAATATCGGGAGTGAAAAACTGTTTTTT. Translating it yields CASRLNIGSEKLFF.

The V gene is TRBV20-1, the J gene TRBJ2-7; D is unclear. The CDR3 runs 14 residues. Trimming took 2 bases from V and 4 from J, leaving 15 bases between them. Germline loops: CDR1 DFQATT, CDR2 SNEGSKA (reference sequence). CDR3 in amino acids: CSARPGLNSYEQYF. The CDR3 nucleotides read TGCAGTGCTAGACCCGGGCTGAACTCTTACGAGCAGTACTTC.

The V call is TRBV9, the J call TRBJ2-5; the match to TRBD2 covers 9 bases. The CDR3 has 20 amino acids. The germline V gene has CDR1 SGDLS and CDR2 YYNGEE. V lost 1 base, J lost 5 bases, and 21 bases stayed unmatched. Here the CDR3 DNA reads TGTGCCAGCAGCGTAAGCCCAGGTGGGCTAGCGGGACCCGCGGGGGAGACCCAGTACTTC. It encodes CASSVSPGGLAGPAGETQYF.